This TCR beta chain was sequenced in a study of CD8+ T cells in alopecia areata (dated by TCRdb to the late 2010s). Looking at the study overall: The treated patients, all with moderate-to-severe alopecia areata, were enrolled in an open-label pilot trial of oral tofacitinib given at 5 to 10 mg twice daily. Patients stayed on tofacitinib for 6 to 18 months and then had 6 months of follow-up off drug so that delayed response and recurrence could be assessed. Disease severity in treated patients was measured with the SALT score, which quantifies the percentage of affected scalp surface area. High-throughput TCRbeta sequencing was used to examine T cell clonal expansion in alopecia areata in both the C3H/HeJ mouse model and human patients. Human TCRbeta sequencing covered scalp tissue and sorted CD4+ and CD8+ peripheral blood T cells from patchy and totalis/universalis alopecia areata patients and healthy controls. Patients on tofacitinib were biopsied at baseline and after 4 and 24 weeks of treatment, and several of the patients also had a later scalp biopsy. Scalp clonality was compared among normal scalp (n=4), patchy alopecia areata scalp (n=8), and alopecia totalis/universalis scalp (n=8). RNA was extracted with the PAXgene miRNA kit for fixed scalp, the miRNeasy kit for PBMCs, and the RNeasy kit for mouse skin. TCRbeta CDR3 regions were amplified by immunoSEQ multiplex PCR with 35 Vbeta forward and 13 Jbeta reverse primers. Paper-wide results and their limitations: Shared TCR sequences between patients were less evident than in mice, which may be partly attributable to HLA diversity in the patient population. Tofacitinib significantly decreased scalp clonality and the number of expanded CD8+ clones among the top 100 scalp clones. Because the treated cohort was small and had only one nonresponder, larger studies are needed to examine links between baseline CD8+ expansion and response. Compared with normal scalp, lesional scalp, particularly in alopecia totalis/universalis, had higher clonality and more expanded CD8+ clones, which suggests antigenic drive. Scalp TCR repertoire analysis is complicated because resident alphabeta T cells in normal human skin are also sequenced, whereas mouse skin is dominated by gammadelta T cells. Many expanded lesional clones were found to persist in scalp and blood during tofacitinib treatment, and relapse after treatment cessation may be partly explained by this persistence.

With respect to this clone: Its antigen is currently not known. No base quality values were provided; no much bigger clone lies one nucleotide off.

Receptors were amplified or captured by the immunoSEQ multiplex PCR assay. To provide template for TCR sequencing, every sample had RNA extracted and reverse transcribed into cDNA. First-strand cDNA was synthesized with SuperScript III using a 2:1 mix of oligo-dT and random hexamers. A synthetic immune receptor repertoire was used to assess amplification bias, and residual bias was removed computationally. As for how the authors treated the data: Raw reads were preprocessed to remove errors, and CDR3 was defined by IMGT conventions from the conserved cysteine to phenylalanine. To get clonality, Shannon entropy was normalized by log2 of the number of productive unique TCRs and the result was subtracted from 1. Whether scalp clones were CD4 or CD8 was inferred by matching scalp TCRbeta sequences against CD4 and CD8 repertoires sorted from blood. TCRdb re-hosts the immuneACCESS table, in-frame sequences only. Its copies lack some clones; in the studies checked, an unresolved V gene accounts for under half of them, and the cause for the rest is not known. For V, J and clone size, that table is used; D and trimming come from the DNA. Across this sample there are 75,000 to 100,000 clones, with just over 70% seen only once. 17% of the sample comes from the top ten.

The CDR3 starts with the cysteine, ends with the phenylalanine, and has 16 residues. Kept here is only the CDR3 DNA, which spans 48 bases and is read in frame from base 1. Unmatched junction bases come to 12, with V trimmed by 4 bases and J by 7 bases. CDR1 MNHEY and CDR2 SMNVEV were looked up in the germline V gene (reference sequence). The treatment or condition label here, explained by the study, means: oral pan-JAK inhibitor, 5-10 mg twice daily. From alopecia areata patients, peripheral blood was collected along with lesional scalp punch biopsies. After PBMCs were isolated by density centrifugation and stained for CD3, CD4 and CD8, a FACSAria was used to sort CD4+ and CD8+ T cells.

This receptor chain uses TRBV27 and TRBJ1-2, with 10 middle bases fitting TRBD1. The source was CD8+ T cells sorted from blood, collected between weeks 43 and 45, from a patient treated with tofacitinib. The source of this sequence is a human donor with alopecia areata. CDR3 reads: CASSSVFSGQGGGYTF. The DNA sequence is as follows: TGTGCCAGCAGTTCCGTTTTCTCCGGACAGGGGGGTGGCTACACCTTC.